A single sample is the source of the 14 T cell receptor beta chains below, sequenced in a study of T cell responses to AZD1222 COVID-19 vaccine (TCRdb year 2021). The sample's time point, from its label and the paper: about 28 days (+/-7) after the second vaccine dose. Library prep was done by the immunoSEQ multiplex PCR assay. The table was pulled from immuneACCESS by TCRdb, which kept in-frame rearrangements only. Such tables lose some clones; where checked, under half of the loss comes from unresolved V genes, and the rest has no known cause. The sample has tens of thousands of clones on record, roughly 80% of them singletons. Of the sample, about 6% falls within the top ten clones. Sequenced material: peripheral blood, taken 28 days after the second AZD1222 dose. The origin of the receptors is an adult who received the AZD1222 COVID-19 vaccine.

CDR3 sequence reads: CASSEGTFSNQPQHF. CDR3 in DNA: TGTGCCAGCAGTGAAGGGACTTTTAGCAATCAGCCCCAGCATTTT. V and J are TRBV6-1 and TRBJ1-5, with unresolved D. The CDR3 is 15 residues long. The V gene's germline CDR1 is MNHNS and CDR2 SASEGT. The V end lost 1 base, the J end lost 0 bases, and 7 bases lay between the germline ends.

The sample holds a few counts of this clone. The chain is built from TRBV3-1 (or the pseudogene TRBV3-2) and TRBJ2-7; 8 nucleotides agree with TRBD2. V dropped 1 base and J dropped 2; count of bases not matched to a gene: 7. The CDR3 sequence is 16 residues long. CDR1 and CDR2 (germline): LGHDT, YNNKEL (reference sequence). CDR3: CASSQVGAGGPYEQYF. The CDR3 DNA follows: TGTGCCAGCAGCCAAGTGGGGGCGGGGGGACCCTACGAGCAGTACTTC.

This clone was recorded once. V and J are TRBV6-5 and TRBJ1-1; tentatively, D is TRBD1 (6 bases). Germline assignment: CDR1 MNHEY and CDR2 SVGAGI. The CDR3 totals 13 residues. V was shortened by 6 bases and J by 3 bases, with 11 bases between the two germline ends. CDR3 coding DNA: TGTGCCAGCAGCCGTCCAGGGGACACTGAAGCTTTCTTT. It codes for CASSRPGDTEAFF.

The chain combines TRBV11-2 with TRBJ1-2; D unresolved. CDR1 SGHAT and CDR2 FQNNGV come from the germline V gene. Trimming took off 5 bases at V and 1 base at J, with 11 bases between the two ends. The CDR3 consists of 14 residues. CDR3 bases: TGTGCCAGCAGCCCGAGGACCGGTAACTATGGCTACACCTTC. Its protein is CASSPRTGNYGYTF.

This chain's CDR3 is CASSPAGTGLVYEQYF. CDR3 coding DNA: TGCGCCAGCAGCCCTGCGGGGACAGGGTTGGTCTACGAGCAGTACTTC. The chain combines TRBV4-3 with TRBJ2-7, with 9 bases aligning to TRBD1. V was clipped by 4 bases and J by 3 bases; unmatched bases: 10. In germline, CDR1 is LGHNA, CDR2 YSLEER. This CDR3 is 16 amino acids long.

The V call is TRBV6-2 or TRBV6-3, the J call TRBJ1-2; no clear D. V dropped 2 bases and J dropped 4 bases, with 11 bases sitting between them. Germline CDR1 MNHEY, CDR2 SVGEGT. This CDR3 has 14 amino acids. Here the CDR3 DNA reads TGTGCCAGCAGTTACAGAAAGGACTCCTATGGCTACACCTTC. Its protein product is CASSYRKDSYGYTF.

The rearrangement joins TRBV3-1 (or the pseudogene TRBV3-2) to TRBJ1-1, with a weak D call TRBD1 (5 bases). V was pared by 0 bases and J by 0 bases, with 11 bases between. This CDR3 comprises 16 residues. Germline V gene lookup returns CDR1 LGHDT and CDR2 YNNKEL (reference sequence). DNA of the CDR3: TGTGCCAGCAGCCAAGATTGGGGCAGCATGAACACTGAAGCTTTCTTT. It is translated as CASSQDWGSMNTEAFF.

The V and J genes are TRBV7-8 and TRBJ1-1; the D gene is possibly TRBD1 (6 bases). Trimming removed 5 bases from V and 0 bases from J, with 13 bases in between. CDR3 length: 15 residues. The V gene's germline CDR1 is SGHVS and CDR2 FQNEAQ. CDR3 nucleotide sequence: TGTGCCAGCAGCCCCAGCACAGGGTTGAACACTGAAGCTTTCTTT. It yields the protein CASSPSTGLNTEAFF.

This clone has more than one count but fewer than ten. This sequence joins TRBV29-1 and TRBJ2-1, with 8 bases lining up with TRBD2. Per germline, CDR1 SQVTM and CDR2 ANQGSEA. The CDR3 runs 13 residues. CDR3 residues: CSSWLAGLNEQFF. CDR3 DNA: TGCAGTAGCTGGTTAGCGGGGCTCAATGAGCAGTTCTTC.

V usage is TRBV6-6 and J usage is TRBJ2-7; 7 bases line up with TRBD1. The CDR3 runs to 16 residues. Germline V lookup: CDR1 MNHNY, CDR2 SVGAGI (reference sequence). Unmatched junction bases numbered 12, after V lost 6 bases and J lost 1 base. The CDR3 is CASSPPDRDPSYEQYF. DNA of the CDR3: TGTGCCAGCAGCCCCCCCGACAGGGACCCATCCTACGAGCAGTACTTC.

The CDR3 DNA is TGTGCCAGCTCTGAGTCCCGGACAGCCGGAAACACCATATATTTT. It is translated as CASSESRTAGNTIYF. The chain has TRBV15 and TRBJ1-3; D is possibly TRBD1 (6 bases). Trimming cost V 10 bases and J 4 bases, with 20 bases left between them. From germline, CDR1 is LNHNV and CDR2 YYDKDF (reference sequence). The CDR3 length is 15 residues. The full variable domain, with the rest looked up from reference TRBV15 and TRBJ1-3, is DAMVIQNPRYQVTQFGKPVTLSCSQTLNHNVMYWYQQKSSQAPKLLFHYYDKDFNNEADTPDNFQSRRPNTSFCFLDIRSPGLGDTAMYLCASSESRTAGNTIYFGEGSWLTVV.

The chain uses TRBV27 and TRBJ1-4, with unresolved D. Trimming stripped 1 base from V and 1 base from J, with 10 bases between. The CDR3 has 16 amino acids. The germline CDR1 and CDR2 sequences are MNHEY and SMNVEV (reference sequence). The CDR3 region is CASSLFPGLTNEKLFF. As DNA, the CDR3 is TGTGCCAGCAGTTTATTTCCAGGATTAACTAATGAAAAACTGTTTTTT.

V and J are TRBV3-1 (or the pseudogene TRBV3-2) and TRBJ2-3; TRBD2 might be the D (5 bases). In germline, CDR1 is LGHDT, CDR2 YNNKEL (reference sequence). The CDR3 is 14 amino acids. Trimming removed 1 base at V and 3 bases at J, with 8 bases between. The CDR3 DNA reads TGTGCCAGCAGCCAAGGACTACGAACAGATACGCAGTATTTT. Translation: CASSQGLRTDTQYF.

This sequence joins TRBV5-4 and TRBJ1-2; tentative D call: TRBD1 (5 bases). Trimming stripped 2 bases from V and 3 bases from J, with 14 bases between. In germline, CDR1 is SGHNT, CDR2 YYREEE (reference sequence). The CDR3 spans 15 residues. Here the CDR3 DNA reads TGTGCCAGCAGCTTCGGGACCTCTGGGGACTATGGCTACACCTTC. This gives the protein CASSFGTSGDYGYTF.